The next 4 T cell receptor beta chains were all read from a single sample in a study of T cells in Graves' hyperthyroidism and ophthalmopathy. Template material for amplifying TCR beta CDR3 regions consisted of RNA transcripts. HTBI primers were the set used in a first-round RT-PCR of the TCR CDR3. From the multiplex PCR reads, TCRdb called clonotypes with MiXCR, one entry per CDR3 protein. Of roughly 170,000 distinct CDR3 sequences detected, around 15% appear once; the ten largest clones hold 29%. Material for sequencing was blood. These receptors all stem from a woman in her forties or fifties with Graves' hyperthyroidism.

This clonotype was detected ten times or more. This sequence joins TRBV20-1 and TRBJ2-2; the match to TRBD1 covers 7 bases. This CDR3 comprises 16 residues. Germline V gene sequence: CDR1 DFQATT, CDR2 SNEGSKA (reference sequence). V lost 2 bases and J lost 3; bases outside the gene matches: 9. The CDR3 nucleotides read TGCAGTGCTAGACCATGGGACAGCAGAGACACCGGGGAGCTGTTTTTT. Translation: CSARPWDSRDTGELFF.

Details on this clonotype: This sequence may be a read error, since a much larger clone differs from it by one base. The chain joins TRBV20-1 to TRBJ1-4, with 11 bases that match TRBD1. The CDR3 totals 16 residues. CDR1 DFQATT and CDR2 SNEGSKA come from the germline V gene (reference sequence). The V gene end was trimmed by 4 bases and the J gene end by 4 bases; junction bases not matched to a gene: 8. CDR3 nucleotide sequence: TGCAGTGCTACCGGGACAGGGGGGACGAATAATGAAAAACTGTTTTTT. Translating it yields CSATGTGGTNNEKLFF.

This clonotype has a count of ten or more. This chain uses TRBV6-2 or TRBV6-3 with TRBJ1-4; D gene ambiguous. V lost 4 bases to trimming and J lost 2 bases, with 8 bases between them. In germline, CDR1 is MNHEY, CDR2 SVGEGT. This CDR3 is built from 14 residues. This CDR3 is CASSFGRTNEKLFF. The CDR3 nucleotides read TGTGCCAGCAGTTTTGGGAGGACTAATGAAAAACTGTTTTTT.

The CDR3 is CASSMDRSSYNSPLHF. For the CDR3, the DNA is TGTGCCAGTAGTATGGACAGGTCCTCCTATAATTCACCCCTCCACTTT. The chain has TRBV19 and TRBJ1-6; 7 nucleotides agree with TRBD1. The CDR3 totals 16 residues. Germline trimming cut 3 bases from V and 0 bases from J; bases unmatched to any gene: 2. Looked up from germline, CDR1 is LNHDA and CDR2 is SQIVND (reference sequence).